This T cell receptor beta chain is drawn from a study of blood T cell repertoires in COVID-19. Overall study context: The United States, Italy and Spain supplied acute and convalescent COVID-19 samples. Nucleic acid was either cDNA or gDNA, and it came from T cells, B-cell-depleted T cells, or PBMCs.

Original processing notes: Amplified reference gene primers provided the basis for estimating nucleated cell counts. Here immunoSEQ multiplex PCR was the method, and the copy in TCRdb shows in-frame clones only, minus some. D and trimming come from the DNA, and the V and J calls and clone size come from that table. The table lists some 220,000 clones, 84% of them singletons, with 9.7% in the top ten. The sample was peripheral blood. The sequence was obtained from a man aged 50-59 years with active or convalescent COVID-19.

CDR3 protein: CASSEEGTARWGNTIYF. CDR3 nucleotides: TGTGCCAGCAGTGAAGAGGGGACAGCGCGCTGGGGGAACACCATATATTTT. This chain joins TRBV2 and TRBJ1-3; 7 positions agree with TRBD1. Unmatched junction bases numbered 13, after V lost 1 base and J lost 7 bases. Per germline, CDR1 SNHLY and CDR2 FYNNEI. The CDR3 covers 17 residues.